A selection of T cell receptor beta chains follows, all from one sample in a study of identical twins. Via MiXCR, TCRdb re-called the 5' RACE reads, giving one row per CDR3 protein. Here the sample spans around 280,000 distinct CDR3 sequences, about 8.1% being singletons. The data were also submitted as part of a second study, on yellow fever vaccine responses in identical twins.

The sample comprised memory (CD45RO+) T cells sorted from blood. The receptors stem from a woman aged 18-29 years in good health. Each CDR3 is given with its conserved first and last residue. Fields, in order: CDR3 protein, CDR3 DNA, clone size, V gene, J gene, D gene. The D gene is left open where the match is weak. For some rows the clone size is stated as once, few or many, or as a class when expanded; others skip it.

cdr3_aa: CASSPLNTDTQYF
cdr3_nt: TGTGCCAGCTCACCTCTGAACACAGATACGCAGTATTTT
clone_size: many
v_call: TRBV18
j_call: TRBJ2-3
d_call: -

cdr3_aa: CASSLDGAGLGQPQHF
cdr3_nt: TGCGCCAGCAGCTTGGATGGGGCAGGCCTGGGTCAGCCCCAGCATTTT
clone_size: many
v_call: TRBV5-1
j_call: TRBJ1-5
d_call: -

cdr3_aa: CASSPLWGPQGEQYF
cdr3_nt: TGTGCCAGCTCACCACTCTGGGGACCGCAAGGGGAGCAGTACTTC
clone_size: few
v_call: TRBV18
j_call: TRBJ2-7
d_call: -

cdr3_aa: CSVRRGPYEQYF
cdr3_nt: TGCAGCGTTCGCAGGGGGCCCTACGAGCAGTACTTC
clone_size: many
v_call: TRBV29-1
j_call: TRBJ2-7
d_call: TRBD1

cdr3_aa: CASSPRYNTEAFF
cdr3_nt: TGTGCCAGCAGCCCCCGGTATAACACTGAAGCTTTCTTT
clone_size: many
v_call: TRBV3-1
j_call: TRBJ1-1
d_call: -

cdr3_aa: CASSQGTSGSHTDTQYF
cdr3_nt: TGTGCCAGCAGCCAAGGGACTAGCGGGAGTCACACAGATACGCAGTATTTT
clone_size: few
v_call: TRBV3-1
j_call: TRBJ2-3
d_call: TRBD2

cdr3_aa: CASSGLAVYNEQFF
cdr3_nt: TGTGCCAGTTCGGGACTAGCGGTCTACAATGAGCAGTTCTTC
clone_size: -
v_call: TRBV19
j_call: TRBJ2-1
d_call: TRBD2

cdr3_aa: CASSLGGSGGLRADTQYF
cdr3_nt: TGTGCCAGCAGCTTAGGGGGTAGCGGGGGCCTACGGGCGGATACGCAGTATTTT
clone_size: few
v_call: TRBV7-8
j_call: TRBJ2-3
d_call: TRBD2

cdr3_aa: CASSSGLAGADTQYF
cdr3_nt: TGTGCCAGCAGCTCCGGACTAGCGGGAGCAGATACGCAGTATTTT
clone_size: -
v_call: TRBV7-7
j_call: TRBJ2-3
d_call: TRBD2

cdr3_aa: CSARGTIDYEQYF
cdr3_nt: TGCAGTGCTAGAGGGACCATCGACTACGAGCAGTACTTC
clone_size: many
v_call: TRBV20-1
j_call: TRBJ2-7
d_call: -

cdr3_aa: CATSDLPTPLASNEQFF
cdr3_nt: TGTGCCACCAGTGATTTGCCCACTCCGCTAGCGAGTAATGAGCAGTTCTTC
clone_size: few
v_call: TRBV24-1
j_call: TRBJ2-1
d_call: -

cdr3_aa: CATSDGAGEYNEQFF
cdr3_nt: TGTGCCACCTCCGATGGAGCGGGGGAATACAATGAGCAGTTCTTC
clone_size: -
v_call: TRBV11-3
j_call: TRBJ2-1
d_call: TRBD2

cdr3_aa: CSARDRDSGNTIYF
cdr3_nt: TGCAGCGCCCGGGACAGGGACTCTGGAAACACCATATATTTT
clone_size: few
v_call: TRBV29-1
j_call: TRBJ1-3
d_call: TRBD1

cdr3_aa: CSAKGGGLAGPKSYEQYF
cdr3_nt: TGCAGTGCCAAAGGGGGGGGACTAGCGGGACCTAAAAGCTACGAGCAGTACTTC
clone_size: few
v_call: TRBV20-1
j_call: TRBJ2-7
d_call: TRBD2

cdr3_aa: CASSRSGDGSGNTIYF
cdr3_nt: TGCGCCAGCAGCAGGTCAGGGGACGGATCTGGAAACACCATATATTTT
clone_size: -
v_call: TRBV5-1
j_call: TRBJ1-3
d_call: -

cdr3_aa: CASSPRTGSGGELFF
cdr3_nt: TGTGCCAGCAGCCCCAGGACAGGGAGTGGCGGGGAGCTGTTTTTT
clone_size: -
v_call: TRBV6-1
j_call: TRBJ2-2
d_call: TRBD1

cdr3_aa: CASSQNWQGASNQPQHF
cdr3_nt: TGTGCCAGCAGCCAGAACTGGCAGGGGGCCAGCAATCAGCCCCAGCATTTT
clone_size: -
v_call: TRBV3-1
j_call: TRBJ1-5
d_call: TRBD1

cdr3_aa: CASSESSGGYEQYF
cdr3_nt: TGTGCCAGCAGTGAAAGTAGCGGGGGCTACGAGCAGTACTTC
clone_size: few
v_call: TRBV2
j_call: TRBJ2-7
d_call: TRBD2

cdr3_aa: CASSVSLAGYEQYF
cdr3_nt: TGTGCCAGCAGTGTATCCCTAGCGGGTTACGAGCAGTACTTC
clone_size: -
v_call: TRBV6-1
j_call: TRBJ2-7
d_call: TRBD2

cdr3_aa: CASGYRNTEAFF
cdr3_nt: TGTGCCAGCGGGTATAGGAACACTGAAGCTTTCTTT
clone_size: few
v_call: TRBV6-5
j_call: TRBJ1-1
d_call: -

cdr3_aa: CASSRGPDDTQYF
cdr3_nt: TGTGCCAGCAGCCGCGGACCTGATGATACGCAGTATTTT
clone_size: -
v_call: TRBV7-2
j_call: TRBJ2-3
d_call: -

cdr3_aa: CSARISGGGNEQFF
cdr3_nt: TGCAGTGCTAGAATTTCGGGAGGAGGCAATGAGCAGTTCTTC
clone_size: many
v_call: TRBV20-1
j_call: TRBJ2-1
d_call: TRBD2

cdr3_aa: CASRKGTGSYNEQFF
cdr3_nt: TGTGCCAGTAGAAAAGGGACGGGCTCCTACAATGAGCAGTTCTTC
clone_size: -
v_call: TRBV19
j_call: TRBJ2-1
d_call: -

cdr3_aa: CSVPTGSQETQYF
cdr3_nt: TGCAGTGTTCCCACGGGGTCCCAAGAGACCCAGTACTTC
clone_size: few
v_call: TRBV20-1
j_call: TRBJ2-5
d_call: -

cdr3_aa: CASSLAGGLATTDTQYF
cdr3_nt: TGTGCCAGCAGCTTAGCTGGTGGGCTAGCGACTACAGATACGCAGTATTTT
clone_size: many
v_call: TRBV7-6
j_call: TRBJ2-3
d_call: -

cdr3_aa: CASSPRTSGRALETQYF
cdr3_nt: TGTGCCAGCAGTCCCCGGACTAGCGGGAGGGCTTTGGAGACCCAGTACTTC
clone_size: -
v_call: TRBV12-3/TRBV12-4
j_call: TRBJ2-5
d_call: TRBD2